This T cell receptor beta chain was recorded in a study of shared clonotypes between healthy human individuals. About the study: For every donor, three CD4 naive, three CD4 memory, two CD8 naive and one CD8 memory plates were used.

With regard to this clone: Its cognate antigen is unknown.

The CDR3 runs to 15 residues. Germline CDR1 and CDR2: SEHNR and FQNEAQ (reference sequence). Study findings and constraints: Non-shared clonotypes displayed generation probabilities falling below those of clonotypes present in all four donors. Between a handful of donors, naive CD4 clonotypes were shared at a level of about 5.3%. Sampling covered nothing but blood. Tissue TCR repertoires likely differ from those found in blood.

Sequencing used immunoSEQ multiplex PCR; TCRdb keeps in-frame clones, though not all of them. Among about 2.4 million clones listed, approximately 93% were seen once. The clonotype was recovered from a man aged 18 to 35 in good health. Some clones in this sample may be carry-over from other donors' samples. What was sequenced was naive CD4+ T cells from PBMCs. Subset meaning: CD45RA+ positively selected. V usage is TRBV7-9 and J usage is TRBJ2-5; 8 nucleotides match TRBD1. Gene TRBJ2-7 matches the end of the DNA better, so the J call may be wrong. The CDR3: CASSPRTGSSYEQYF. The CDR3 coding sequence is TGTGCCAGCAGCCCGAGGACAGGGAGCTCCTACGAGCAGTACTTC.